This T cell receptor beta chain was recovered during a study of shared clonotypes between healthy human individuals. Concerning this clone: Its antigen is unidentified.

The study, taken as a whole, reports: Generally, estimated richness proved larger in naive subsets than it did in memory subsets.

CD45RO-negative cells were positively selected for CCR7, leaving out terminally differentiated effector memory CD45RA+ cells. The donors, healthy adults who were HIV-negative, had experienced no recent acute infections or vaccinations. The V end lost 2 bases, the J end lost 3 bases, and 8 bases lay between the germline ends. From germline, CDR1 is SGDLS and CDR2 YYNGEE. This CDR3 is 13 amino acids long. Assay execution proceeded at the deep level. The protocol was immunoSEQ multiplex PCR, while the TCRdb copy is restricted to in-frame clones and leaves out a portion. Of hundreds of thousands of clones listed, 85% to 95% are singletons.

Sequenced input: naive CD8+ T cells sorted from blood. The sequence came from a woman in her twenties or thirties in good health. The chain employs TRBV9 and TRBJ1-1; D is unclear. The chain's CDR3 is CASSVTPYTEAFF. DNA of the CDR3: TGTGCCAGCAGCGTTACCCCCTACACTGAAGCTTTCTTT.